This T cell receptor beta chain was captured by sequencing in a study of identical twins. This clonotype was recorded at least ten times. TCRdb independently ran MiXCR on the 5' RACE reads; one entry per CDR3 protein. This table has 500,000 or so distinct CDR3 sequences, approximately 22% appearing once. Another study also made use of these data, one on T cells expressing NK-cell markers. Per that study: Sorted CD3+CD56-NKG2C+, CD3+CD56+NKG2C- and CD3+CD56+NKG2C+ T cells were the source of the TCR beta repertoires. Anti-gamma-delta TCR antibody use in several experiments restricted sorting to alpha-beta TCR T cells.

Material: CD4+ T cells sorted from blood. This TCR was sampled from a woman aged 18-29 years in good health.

The CDR3 bases are TGCAGTGCTTACTACAGGGGGCTCCCCAATGAGCAGTTCTTC. This gives the protein CSAYYRGLPNEQFF. The rearrangement links TRBV20-1 to TRBJ2-1; 9 bases are shared with TRBD1. Germline CDR1 is DFQATT and CDR2 is SNEGSKA (reference sequence). Trimming cost V 5 bases and J 6 bases; bases outside gene matches: 8. The CDR3 length is 14 residues.